A selection of T cell receptor beta chains follows, all from one sample in a study of blood T cells in healthy people across ages. TCRdb reanalysed the 5' RACE reads using MiXCR and keeps one entry per CDR3 protein. Of 650,000 to 900,000 distinct CDR3 sequences in the sample, approximately 65% are singletons; the top ten hold roughly 25%. Sequencing was performed on blood. The receptors come from a man under 40 in good health. Both conserved end residues are part of each CDR3. The D gene is left open where the match is weak. Not every row has a clone size; where given, it reads once, few, many or a size class.

d_call: TRBD2; v_call: TRBV7-2; j_call: TRBJ2-1; clone_size: NA; cdr3_nt: TGTGCCAGCAGCCAGGGACTAGCGGACCCTGAGTTCTTC; cdr3_aa: CASSQGLADPEFF
d_call: NA; v_call: TRBV5-1; j_call: TRBJ1-2; clone_size: once; cdr3_nt: TGCGCCAGCAGCTCGACAGTGGACTATGGCTACACCTTC; cdr3_aa: CASSSTVDYGYTF
d_call: NA; v_call: TRBV6-5; j_call: TRBJ2-6; clone_size: NA; cdr3_nt: TGTGCCAGCAGTTACGCGACAGGCAAACTCTCTGGGGCCAACGTCCTGACTTTC; cdr3_aa: CASSYATGKLSGANVLTF
d_call: TRBD1; v_call: TRBV4-3; j_call: TRBJ1-2; clone_size: NA; cdr3_nt: TGCGCCAGCAGCCGGGACCAGGGGGTCGGGTATGGCTACACCTTC; cdr3_aa: CASSRDQGVGYGYTF
d_call: TRBD2; v_call: TRBV5-1; j_call: TRBJ2-7; clone_size: NA; cdr3_nt: TGCGCCAGCAGCGGAGCGGGGGGCGATACCTACGAGCAGTACTTC; cdr3_aa: CASSGAGGDTYEQYF
d_call: NA; v_call: TRBV7-2; j_call: TRBJ1-6; clone_size: NA; cdr3_nt: TGTGCCAGCAGCTTAATTACGGAGAATTCACCCCTCCACTTT; cdr3_aa: CASSLITENSPLHF
d_call: NA; v_call: TRBV20-1; j_call: TRBJ2-4; clone_size: few; cdr3_nt: TGCAGTGCCAGAGGTGGGGGGGCGATCGGCATTCAGTACTTC; cdr3_aa: CSARGGGAIGIQYF
d_call: NA; v_call: TRBV7-9; j_call: TRBJ2-6; clone_size: NA; cdr3_nt: TGTGCCAGCAGCTTAGCGGTAAGGCTCTCTGGGGCCAACGTCCTGACTTTC; cdr3_aa: CASSLAVRLSGANVLTF
d_call: TRBD2; v_call: TRBV20-1; j_call: TRBJ2-1; clone_size: few; cdr3_nt: TGCAGTGCTAGTCGACAAGCGGGGGTAAATGAGCAGTTCTTC; cdr3_aa: CSASRQAGVNEQFF
d_call: TRBD1; v_call: TRBV4-3; j_call: TRBJ2-6; clone_size: NA; cdr3_nt: TGCGCCAGCAGCCAATGGGACAGGGGAAATTCTGGGGCCAACGTCCTGACTTTC; cdr3_aa: CASSQWDRGNSGANVLTF
d_call: NA; v_call: TRBV9; j_call: TRBJ1-1; clone_size: NA; cdr3_nt: TGTGCCAGCAGCGTAGGTTCGGTAAACACTGAAGCTTTCTTT; cdr3_aa: CASSVGSVNTEAFF
d_call: NA; v_call: TRBV24-1; j_call: TRBJ2-3; clone_size: NA; cdr3_nt: TGTGCCACCAGTGCGATGTGGACGCAGTATTTT; cdr3_aa: CATSAMWTQYF
d_call: NA; v_call: TRBV20-1; j_call: TRBJ2-5; clone_size: NA; cdr3_nt: TGCAGTGCTAGCCCGGACCGGGTGGCGACCCAGTACTTC; cdr3_aa: CSASPDRVATQYF
d_call: TRBD2; v_call: TRBV7-2; j_call: TRBJ2-1; clone_size: NA; cdr3_nt: TGTGCCAGCAGCTTATTTTCTAGCGGGGGCCCTAGCTCCTACAATGAGCAGTTCTTC; cdr3_aa: CASSLFSSGGPSSYNEQFF
d_call: TRBD2; v_call: TRBV9; j_call: TRBJ2-1; clone_size: NA; cdr3_nt: TGTGCCAGCAGCGTAGACGGGGGGGCCGCCTACAATGAGCAGTTCTTC; cdr3_aa: CASSVDGGAAYNEQFF
d_call: NA; v_call: TRBV28; j_call: TRBJ2-3; clone_size: few; cdr3_nt: TGTGCCAGCAGTTTGGACAGAAACACAGATACGCAGTATTTT; cdr3_aa: CASSLDRNTDTQYF
d_call: NA; v_call: TRBV15; j_call: TRBJ1-5; clone_size: NA; cdr3_nt: TGTGCCACCAGCAGAGATCTTTGGGGGGCTCGGAATCAGCCCCAGCATTTT; cdr3_aa: CATSRDLWGARNQPQHF
d_call: NA; v_call: TRBV30; j_call: TRBJ1-1; clone_size: NA; cdr3_nt: TGTTCCTGGAACTTTGTGGGGGGAGCTTTCTTT; cdr3_aa: CSWNFVGGAFF
d_call: NA; v_call: TRBV6-5; j_call: TRBJ1-1; clone_size: NA; cdr3_nt: TGTGCCAGCAGCTATTCGCGGAGTAACACTGAAGCTTTCTTT; cdr3_aa: CASSYSRSNTEAFF
d_call: NA; v_call: TRBV20-1; j_call: TRBJ2-1; clone_size: many; cdr3_nt: TGCAGTGCTAGGGGCCTAACATACAATGAGCAGTTCTTC; cdr3_aa: CSARGLTYNEQFF
d_call: NA; v_call: TRBV6-5; j_call: TRBJ1-2; clone_size: NA; cdr3_nt: TGTGCCAGCAGGAGCGTATCTAAGGGCTACACCTTC; cdr3_aa: CASRSVSKGYTF
d_call: TRBD1; v_call: TRBV20-1; j_call: TRBJ2-5; clone_size: NA; cdr3_nt: TGCAGTGCTAGGAGGGGACAGGTGGACCAAGAGACCCAGTACTTC; cdr3_aa: CSARRGQVDQETQYF
d_call: NA; v_call: TRBV12-5; j_call: TRBJ2-7; clone_size: NA; cdr3_nt: TGTGCTAGTGGTTTTGGAGGGATGGGGGAGCAGTACTTC; cdr3_aa: CASGFGGMGEQYF
d_call: NA; v_call: TRBV21-1; j_call: TRBJ1-2; clone_size: NA; cdr3_nt: TGTGCCAGCAGCAAAGACGCGGGAGCTAACTATGGCTACACCTTC; cdr3_aa: CASSKDAGANYGYTF
d_call: NA; v_call: TRBV10-3; j_call: TRBJ2-3; clone_size: NA; cdr3_nt: TGTGCCATCAGTGAGCGTACGAGGGGAACAGATACGCAGTATTTT; cdr3_aa: CAISERTRGTDTQYF
d_call: NA; v_call: TRBV18; j_call: TRBJ2-1; clone_size: NA; cdr3_nt: TGTGCCAGCTCACCATACGACCCGGCCCTCTCCTACAATGAGCAGTTCTTC; cdr3_aa: CASSPYDPALSYNEQFF
d_call: TRBD1; v_call: TRBV6-6; j_call: TRBJ2-7; clone_size: few; cdr3_nt: TGTGCCAGCACTAACAGGGGGCCCTACTCCTACGAGCAGTACTTC; cdr3_aa: CASTNRGPYSYEQYF
d_call: NA; v_call: TRBV5-1; j_call: TRBJ2-7; clone_size: NA; cdr3_nt: TGCGCCAGCAGACAGGCTTCGTTGACCTACGAGCAGTACTTC; cdr3_aa: CASRQASLTYEQYF
d_call: TRBD2; v_call: TRBV2; j_call: TRBJ2-7; clone_size: NA; cdr3_nt: TGTGCCAGCAGTATTCCGAGACTAGCGGGGGGTTACGAGCAGTACTTC; cdr3_aa: CASSIPRLAGGYEQYF
d_call: TRBD2; v_call: TRBV2; j_call: TRBJ2-5; clone_size: once; cdr3_nt: TGTGCCAGCAGTGGCCTGAGGAGTAGCGGGGTTGAGCAGTACTTC; cdr3_aa: CASSGLRSSGVEQYF
d_call: NA; v_call: TRBV5-6; j_call: TRBJ2-6; clone_size: NA; cdr3_nt: TGTGCCAGCAGCTTCGGCAGTTACTCTGGGGCCAACGTCCTGACTTTC; cdr3_aa: CASSFGSYSGANVLTF
d_call: NA; v_call: TRBV6-2/TRBV6-3; j_call: TRBJ2-3; clone_size: NA; cdr3_nt: TGTGCCAGCTCGGGTGGGGAACTCTTATCACCGCAGTATTTT; cdr3_aa: CASSGGELLSPQYF
d_call: NA; v_call: TRBV6-1; j_call: TRBJ1-2; clone_size: NA; cdr3_nt: TGTGCCAGCAGTGAAGCGTATAGGGGCGATGGCTACACCTTC; cdr3_aa: CASSEAYRGDGYTF
d_call: NA; v_call: TRBV4-3; j_call: TRBJ2-4; clone_size: NA; cdr3_nt: TGCGCCAGCAGCCAAGATAAGGTAGCTGAAGACATTCAGTACTTC; cdr3_aa: CASSQDKVAEDIQYF
d_call: NA; v_call: TRBV28; j_call: TRBJ2-7; clone_size: many; cdr3_nt: TGTGCCAGCAGCCCCCCGGGACTCTACGAGCAGTACTTC; cdr3_aa: CASSPPGLYEQYF
d_call: NA; v_call: TRBV6-2/TRBV6-3; j_call: TRBJ2-3; clone_size: few; cdr3_nt: TGTGCCAGCACCGACAGGACAGATACGCAGTATTTT; cdr3_aa: CASTDRTDTQYF
d_call: NA; v_call: TRBV7-2; j_call: TRBJ2-7; clone_size: NA; cdr3_nt: TGTGCCAGCAGCCTCAGCGCCCGATACGAGCAGTACTTC; cdr3_aa: CASSLSARYEQYF
d_call: NA; v_call: TRBV29-1; j_call: TRBJ1-5; clone_size: NA; cdr3_nt: TGCAGCGTTGAGTCTGAGGGCAGCAATCAGCCCCAGCATTTT; cdr3_aa: CSVESEGSNQPQHF
d_call: TRBD1; v_call: TRBV20-1; j_call: TRBJ2-1; clone_size: NA; cdr3_nt: TGCAGTGCTAGAGCGACAGGGGGCTGTGAGCAGTTCTTC; cdr3_aa: CSARATGGCEQFF
d_call: TRBD2; v_call: TRBV20-1; j_call: TRBJ2-1; clone_size: few; cdr3_nt: TGCAGTGCTCAGAGCGGGGGGGCCCTCAATGAGCAGTTCTTC; cdr3_aa: CSAQSGGALNEQFF
d_call: NA; v_call: TRBV6-1; j_call: TRBJ1-4; clone_size: NA; cdr3_nt: TGTGCCAGCATTGATAGAGGGGAAAATAATGAAAAACTGTTTTTT; cdr3_aa: CASIDRGENNEKLFF
d_call: NA; v_call: TRBV15; j_call: TRBJ2-1; clone_size: NA; cdr3_nt: TGTGCCACCAGCAGAGATAAACCAACTGAGCAGTTCTTC; cdr3_aa: CATSRDKPTEQFF
d_call: NA; v_call: TRBV29-1; j_call: TRBJ2-5; clone_size: few; cdr3_nt: TGCAGCGTTGAAGAAGGATCAGTTCAAGAGACCCAGTACTTC; cdr3_aa: CSVEEGSVQETQYF
d_call: NA; v_call: TRBV6-5; j_call: TRBJ2-5; clone_size: NA; cdr3_nt: TGTGCCAGCAGTTATTCGGGGAACCTCCAAGAGACCCAGTACTTC; cdr3_aa: CASSYSGNLQETQYF
d_call: NA; v_call: TRBV11-1; j_call: TRBJ2-7; clone_size: NA; cdr3_nt: TGTGCCAGCAGCTTAGCAGTAAGCTCCTACGAGCAGTACTTC; cdr3_aa: CASSLAVSSYEQYF
d_call: TRBD2; v_call: TRBV7-6; j_call: TRBJ2-3; clone_size: many; cdr3_nt: TGTGCCAGCAGCTTTAGCGGGGGGGGCCCAGATACGCAGTATTTT; cdr3_aa: CASSFSGGGPDTQYF
d_call: NA; v_call: TRBV7-2; j_call: TRBJ2-3; clone_size: NA; cdr3_nt: TGTGCCAGCAGCTACGGGCGAGGGGCGACCAACACGCAGTATTTT; cdr3_aa: CASSYGRGATNTQYF
d_call: TRBD1; v_call: TRBV10-3; j_call: TRBJ2-2; clone_size: NA; cdr3_nt: TGTGCCACCAAGGGACAGGGTGGAACCGGGGAGCTGTTTTTT; cdr3_aa: CATKGQGGTGELFF
d_call: NA; v_call: TRBV12-3/TRBV12-4; j_call: TRBJ2-7; clone_size: NA; cdr3_nt: TGTGCCAGCAGCGGCAGTACAGCTGCTTCCTACGAGCAGTACTTC; cdr3_aa: CASSGSTAASYEQYF
d_call: NA; v_call: TRBV3-1; j_call: TRBJ1-1; clone_size: NA; cdr3_nt: TGTGCCAGCAGCCAAGCTCCAGCAGGACCGAACACTGAAGCTTTCTTT; cdr3_aa: CASSQAPAGPNTEAFF
d_call: TRBD2; v_call: TRBV3-1; j_call: TRBJ2-3; clone_size: NA; cdr3_nt: TGTGCCAGCAGCCAAGGACTAGCCGGGAGGGATACGCAGTATTTT; cdr3_aa: CASSQGLAGRDTQYF
d_call: TRBD2; v_call: TRBV11-2; j_call: TRBJ2-1; clone_size: few; cdr3_nt: TGTGCCAGCAGCTTAGTGGGCGGGGGTTACAATGAGCAGTTCTTC; cdr3_aa: CASSLVGGGYNEQFF
d_call: NA; v_call: TRBV30; j_call: TRBJ1-5; clone_size: NA; cdr3_nt: TGTGCCTGGAGCCCGGCAGACAATCAGCCCCAGCATTTT; cdr3_aa: CAWSPADNQPQHF
d_call: NA; v_call: TRBV7-8; j_call: TRBJ2-1; clone_size: once; cdr3_nt: TGTGCCAGCAGCACCATGGGGTATTCCTCCTACAATGAGCAGTTCTTC; cdr3_aa: CASSTMGYSSYNEQFF
d_call: TRBD2; v_call: TRBV28; j_call: TRBJ2-5; clone_size: few; cdr3_nt: TGTGCCACCAAAGCGGGGGGACAGAAAGAGACCCAGTACTTC; cdr3_aa: CATKAGGQKETQYF